Sequencing of this TCR beta chain was carried out in a study of CD8+CD57+ T cells in acquired aplastic anemia. Findings and caveats of the study: No significant difference in CD8+ Simpson's diversity was found between patients and controls. Found in both controls and patients were approximately 30 CD8+ CDR3 sequences.

It was patients with CD8+CD57+ cell expansion by flow cytometry who were chosen for sequencing. The cohort consisted entirely of patients having severe acquired aplastic anemia. Prior therapy had not been administered to any patient at the time of blood sampling. Genomic DNA acted as the template from which TCR beta VDJ combination and CDR3 sequence profiling were carried out. Each CDR3 protein gets one entry after TCRdb re-called the reads with MiXCR. The data show 200,000 to 250,000 distinct CDR3 sequences, approximately 60% seen once. In its sample, this clonotype was seen many times. Its antigen is unknown. Sequencing was performed on sorted CD4+, CD8+, or CD8+CD57+ T cells (not recorded which) from PBMCs. The TCR originated in a human donor with aplastic anemia.

This chain's CDR3 is CASSQGGLISSYEQYF. The DNA of the CDR3 is TGTGCCAGCAGCCAAGGGGGACTCATAAGCTCCTACGAGCAGTACTTC. The chain is built from TRBV3-1 and TRBJ2-7; D is possibly TRBD2 (6 bases). CDR1 LGHDT and CDR2 YNNKEL come from the germline V gene (reference sequence). With 1 base removed from V and 0 bases from J, the gap between germline ends came to 13 bases. The CDR3 runs to 16 residues.